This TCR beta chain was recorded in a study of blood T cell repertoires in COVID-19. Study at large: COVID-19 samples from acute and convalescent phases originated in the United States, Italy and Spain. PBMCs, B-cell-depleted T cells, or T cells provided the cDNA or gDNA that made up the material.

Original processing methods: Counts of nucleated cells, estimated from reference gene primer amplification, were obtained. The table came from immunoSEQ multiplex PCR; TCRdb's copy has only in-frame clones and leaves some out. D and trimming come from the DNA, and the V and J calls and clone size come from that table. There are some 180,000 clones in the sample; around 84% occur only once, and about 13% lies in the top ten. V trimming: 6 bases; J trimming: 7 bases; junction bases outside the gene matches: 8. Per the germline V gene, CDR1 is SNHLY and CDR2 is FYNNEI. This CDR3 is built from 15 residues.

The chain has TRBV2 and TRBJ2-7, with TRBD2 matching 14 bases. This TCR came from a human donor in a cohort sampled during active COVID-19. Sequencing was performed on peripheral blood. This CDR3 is CASSLGLAGVGEQYF. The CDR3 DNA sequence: TGTGCCAGCAGCTTGGGACTAGCGGGAGTGGGGGAGCAGTACTTC. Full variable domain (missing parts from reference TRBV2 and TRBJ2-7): EPEVTQTPSHQVTQMGQEVILRCVPISNHLYFYWYRQILGQKVEFLVSFYNNEISEKSEIFDDQFSVERPDGSNFTLKIRSTKLEDSAMYFCASSLGLAGVGEQYFGPGTRLTVT.